The present entry profiles one TCR beta chain with its context. This clone's antigen is unknown. The input lacks base qualities; no much larger clone sits a single base away. The TCR beta CDR3 regions were amplified from RNA transcripts. A first-round RT-PCR of the TCR CDR3 used the HTBI primer set with the Qiagen OneStep RT-PCR kit. Libraries were constructed in a second round of multiplex PCR, after which size selection and purification were performed. Paired-end sequencing of the libraries was performed with 100 bp reads on an Illumina HiSeq2000. In the original analysis: SOAPnuke was used to process the raw data, removing reads that contained adapters or uncalled bases, had a mean Phred below 15, or lacked an exact match to the constant primer or identifier. High-quality paired reads were merged using COPE v1.2.5, and each unique nucleotide sequence was defined as a clonotype. MiTCR v1.1 was used to align the clonotypes against IMGT TRBV, TRBD and TRBJ reference segments. The analysis was restricted to V-J combinations with a frequency above 0.0001, which together covered around 99% of the repertoires. A TCS score was defined as the ratio between F50 (clonal expansion) and ExV (chaos), using BLOSUM62-based TCRdist between CDR3 peptides within each V-J. Welch's t-statistics and random forest reduced roughly 530 V-J features to around 14, which were used in a naive Bayes classifier (R e1071). TCRdb trimmed the raw reads at Q25, called clones with MiXCR and kept productive beta chains. When rows share a CDR3 protein, they turn into one entry using the most common DNA and genes. The V and J calls shown here were made by TCRdb, not taken from the authors' results. The sample table holds about 420,000 distinct CDR3 sequences, of which about a sixth were seen once. The ten largest make up 7.7% of the sample.

Stable Graves' hyperthyroidism was defined as no progression to ophthalmopathy during 18 months of follow-up. Hyperthyroidism patients were newly diagnosed, with disease duration under 2 months, and aged 18 to 65 years. Exclusion was applied to patients with uncontrolled infections, other autoimmune diseases, pregnancy or lactation. Diagnoses relied on clinical symptoms, serum thyroxine and TRAb, thyroid ultrasound and orbital computed tomography. Ficoll-Paque density gradient centrifugation was used to isolate PBMCs from around 10 ml of fresh peripheral blood. Total RNA was extracted using Trizol reagent, and RNA quality was assessed on an Agilent 2100 Bioanalyzer. This specimen comes from a study of T cells in Graves' hyperthyroidism and ophthalmopathy (dated by TCRdb to the late 2010s). Context from the whole study: Peripheral blood was collected at initial diagnosis, before any treatment. To identify distinguishing TCR V-J signatures, a discovery cohort of around 100 patients was used, comprising 43 with Graves' ophthalmopathy and some 60 with stable Graves' hyperthyroidism. An independent validation cohort of about 19 hyperthyroidism patients and 17 patients who later progressed to ophthalmopathy tested prospective prediction of ophthalmopathy. The 90 to 100 discovery patients were randomly split 7:3 into training and test sets. In more than 5 Graves' hyperthyroidism patients, the study also compared T-cell repertoires from thyroid tissue with T-cell repertoires from blood. After blood sampling, hyperthyroidism patients were treated with methimazole at a starting dose of 30 mg daily, and ophthalmopathy patients were treated with high-dose intravenous methylprednisolone. The paper describes TCR Vbeta CDR3 sequencing of 140 or so peripheral blood samples, made up of about 40 ophthalmopathy patients, approximately 76 hyperthyroidism patients and roughly 17 progressor patients. General conclusions and limits of the study: During validation, the model predicted progression to ophthalmopathy a median of approximately six months ahead of onset, with approximately 71% sensitivity and about 72% specificity. Ophthalmopathy was separated from stable hyperthyroidism by a 13 V-J signature model, with 85% to 90% sensitivity and approximately 84% specificity obtained in cross-validation and 80%/75% obtained in testing. No statistical method was used to fix the sample size in advance, and group allocation was not hidden from the investigators. Most expanded thyroid clonotypes (frequency above 0.001) were also detected in blood, a finding suggesting that blood repertoires may reflect thyroid immune responses.

The CDR3 sequence holds 15 residues, the cysteine and phenylalanine included. The read is trimmed to its CDR3 DNA, 45 bases read in frame from base 1. The V and J ends are trimmed by 2 bases and 2 bases, leaving 13 bases between them. CDR1 and CDR2 are read off the germline V gene as SQVTM and ANQGSEA. The TCR originated in a woman under 30 with Graves' hyperthyroidism. The rearranged chain carries TRBV29-1 and TRBJ2-1; matching of 6 bases hints at TRBD2 as the D gene. The sample was blood. The CDR3 region has the sequence CSVEFGGFPYNEQFF. The DNA sequence is given as TGCAGCGTTGAATTTGGAGGGTTCCCCTACAATGAGCAGTTCTTC.